Here is one T cell receptor (beta chain) with its context. This clonotype has at least ten counts. Its antigen is unknown. No base-level quality is on record; no much larger clone is a single base apart. Library method: 5' RACE. The data were produced on an Illumina HiSeq 2000. A universal primer binding site was introduced by template switching, and a unique molecular identifier was present in the final cDNA, enabling accurate counting of TCR cDNA molecules. Specific primers in the conserved constant-segment region were used to synthesize first-strand cDNA for TCR alpha and beta chains. To control for contamination, every cDNA library was double barcoded, receiving both a SMART-Mk sample barcode and Illumina barcodes. Two successive PCR steps introduced TruSeq adapter sequences along with Illumina sample barcodes. The Illumina HiSeq platform was used with custom primers to sequence TCR alpha and beta cDNA libraries. In the source study's methods: MiGEC processed the raw reads to extract unique molecular identifiers, while MiXCR was used to determine the CDR3 positions. For each individual, recombination models were inferred using an EM algorithm with the repgenHMM and IGoR tools. Shared clonotype analysis was performed with the tcR package in R, normalizing sharing by the product of cloneset sizes. To study raw recombination free of thymic and clonal selection effects, out-of-frame nonproductive sequences were analyzed. Clones were called with MiXCR by TCRdb after fastp trimmed the public reads at Q25, and only in-frame beta chains were retained. A single entry per CDR3 protein holds the most common genes and DNA from its merged rows. V and J calls and clone size were set by TCRdb, not the authors. Recorded for this sample are about 250,000 distinct CDR3 sequences; approximately 7.3% of them occurred a single time. The ten largest clones take up approximately 5.4% of the sample.

Every donor in the study was a healthy Caucasian. The twin cohort comprised three pairs of female monozygotic twins, all aged roughly 18 to 30 years. Positive isolation kits from Invitrogen were used to isolate the CD4+ and CD8+ T cell populations. This entry is derived from a study of identical twins (TCRdb year 2016). About the full investigation: To test whether fetal clonotypes persist, the study used deep sequencing on TCR alpha and beta repertoires from monozygotic twins, unrelated adults of various ages, and cord blood. To rule out contamination, replicate twin experiments were performed at different times with different library preparation protocols. What the research found in general, with its limitations: Compared with coincidental sharing between unrelated individuals, out-of-frame TCR alpha sequences shared between twins showed an excess of sequences with low generation probability. A weaker excess of twin sharing was found in beta out-of-frame sequences because the signal-to-noise ratio was lowered by fewer shared sequences. Abundant cord blood beta clonotypes carried fewer insertions; young adult naive repertoires showed a weaker similar trend, while memory repertoires showed none. Invariant T cells such as MAIT and iNKT could partly confound zero-insertion analyses, though diverse VJ usage argued against this for most clonotypes. Conclusions relied on cross-sectional statistical analysis, since the same donors could not be followed over many years. Recombination models systematically underestimated out-of-frame TCR alpha sharing in monozygotic twins but agreed with sharing between unrelated individuals.

The germline V end is reduced by 6 bases and the J end by 2 bases; junction bases left unmatched: 1. The CDR3 has 12 amino acids, counting the end cysteine and phenylalanine. Of all the DNA, just the CDR3 is kept, 36 bases in frame from base 1. These data were also reused for a study on yellow fever vaccine responses in identical twins. That second report states: The T cell response to vaccination in identical twins was reported by the authors to appear partly convergent and partly personalized. Focusing on identical twins, the study followed the T cell clones that responded to the vaccine, and did so with precision.

Sequencing was done on a sample of CD8+ T cells sorted from blood. The TCR originated in a woman between 18 and 29 years old in good health. This chain joins TRBV12-3 or TRBV12-4 to TRBJ2-7; the junction holds 7 bases that match TRBD1. The nucleotide sequence is TGTGCCAGCAGCCAGGGGGCCTACGAGCAGTACTTC. This translates into CASSQGAYEQYF.